This T cell receptor beta chain is drawn from a study of T cell responses to AZD1222 COVID-19 vaccine. Study findings and constraints: Donors were chiefly white British, with a greater number of females, and clonal diversity was perhaps underestimated. Regions 160-218 and 743-854 held dominance among vaccine-associated CD4 TCRs, which spanned spike. After two AZD1222 doses, spike-specific TCR breadth and depth rose versus day 0.

The assay was immunoSEQ multiplex PCR, and TCRdb's table has in-frame clones only and misses some. This table has some 180,000 clones, approximately 90% appearing once. Turning to this clone: The antigen is not known.

Second-dose recipients at about 4 or about 12 weeks were treated as one pooled group. The V gene's germline CDR1 is LNHDA and CDR2 SQIVND (reference sequence). The length of the CDR3 is 15 residues. Trimming pared 5 bases from V and 3 bases from J, leaving 16 bases between. The sequencing here drew on peripheral blood, taken 28 days after the second AZD1222 dose. The chain joins TRBV19 to TRBJ1-1; tentative D call: TRBD1 (5 bases). The clonotype was recovered from an adult who received the AZD1222 COVID-19 vaccine. CDR3 loop: CASSYAGTRDTEAFF. In nucleotides, the CDR3 is TGTGCCAGTAGTTACGCCGGGACTAGGGACACTGAAGCTTTCTTT.